A single TCR beta chain is shown here with its context. The antigen remains unidentified. The data belong to a study of shared clonotypes between healthy human individuals. Samples underwent the assay at deep level. Assay used: immunoSEQ multiplex PCR; TCRdb lists only in-frame clones, some missing. The sample carries approximately 700,000 clones, approximately 73% recorded once. Study-wide results and limits: Unshared clonotypes carried lower generation probabilities than those common to all four donors.

Subsets obtained from CD4+ cells comprised CD45RA+ naive and CD45RA-negative memory cells. Sequenced material: memory CD4+ T cells sorted from blood. Stated subset: CD45RA-negative fraction. The TCR originated in a woman in her 30s in good health.

The chain's CDR3 is CAISTTSAAGEQYF. Written as DNA, the CDR3 is TGTGCCATCAGTACCACGTCAGCGGCCGGCGAGCAGTACTTC. This rearrangement joins TRBV10-3 to TRBJ2-7; D possibly corresponds to TRBD2 (5 bases). This CDR3 comprises 14 residues. V was trimmed by 5 bases and J by 6 bases, leaving 17 bases between them. CDR1 and CDR2 from the germline V gene are ENHRY and SYGVKD.